Listed here is a single T cell receptor beta chain. The record originates from a study of identical twins. Per germline, CDR1 KGHDR and CDR2 SFDVKD. This CDR3 spans 17 amino acids. V lost 5 bases, J lost 1 base, and 8 bases stayed unmatched. Each CDR3 protein gets one entry after TCRdb re-called the 5' RACE reads with MiXCR. The sample shows some 500,000 distinct CDR3 sequences, under 25% of them seen only once. These data were also filed under a second study, of T cells expressing NK-cell markers.

The rearrangement joins TRBV24-1 to TRBJ2-2; 8 nucleotides agree with TRBD2. The origin of this receptor is a woman younger than 35 in good health. Sequencing was carried out using CD4+ T cells sorted from blood. CDR3 coding DNA: TGTGCCACCAGTGTTGGAGCGGGGGCCGTGAACACCGGGGAGCTGTTTTTT. Residues: CATSVGAGAVNTGELFF.